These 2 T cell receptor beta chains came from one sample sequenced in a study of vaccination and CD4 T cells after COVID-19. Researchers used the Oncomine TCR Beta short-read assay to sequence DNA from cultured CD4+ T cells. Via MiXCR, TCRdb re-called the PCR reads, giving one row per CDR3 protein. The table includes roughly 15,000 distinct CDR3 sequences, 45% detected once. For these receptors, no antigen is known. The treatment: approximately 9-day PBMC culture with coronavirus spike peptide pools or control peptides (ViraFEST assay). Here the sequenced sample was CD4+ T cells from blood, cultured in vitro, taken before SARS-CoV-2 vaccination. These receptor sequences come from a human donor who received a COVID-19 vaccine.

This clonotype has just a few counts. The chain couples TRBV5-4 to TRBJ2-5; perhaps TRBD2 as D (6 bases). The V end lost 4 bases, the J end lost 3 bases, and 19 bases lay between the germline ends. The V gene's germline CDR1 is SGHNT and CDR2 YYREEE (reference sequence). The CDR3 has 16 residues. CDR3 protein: CASSEGPGLVKETQYF. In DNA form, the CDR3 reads TGTGCCAGCAGCGAGGGGCCGGGACTCGTTAAAGAGACCCAGTACTTC. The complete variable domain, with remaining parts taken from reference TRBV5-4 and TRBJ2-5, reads ETGVTQSPTHLIKTRGQQVTLRCSSQSGHNTVSWYQQALGQGPQFIFQYYREEENGRGNFPPRFSGLQFPNYSSELNVNALELDDSALYLCASSEGPGLVKETQYFGPGTRLLVL.

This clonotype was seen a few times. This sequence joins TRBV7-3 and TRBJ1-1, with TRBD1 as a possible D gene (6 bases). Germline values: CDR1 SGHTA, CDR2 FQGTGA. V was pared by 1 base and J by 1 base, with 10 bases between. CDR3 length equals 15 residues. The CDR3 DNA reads TGTGCCAGCAGCTTAAAGGGGGGCCAGAACACTGAAGCTTTCTTT. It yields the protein CASSLKGGQNTEAFF.